Listed below are T cell receptor beta chains from one sample, sequenced in a study of somatic mutations in cytotoxic T cells in rheumatoid arthritis. Only in-frame clones appear in the TCRdb table, and some are missing; sequencing was by immunoSEQ multiplex PCR. Altogether 15,000 to 20,000 clones are present, approximately 82% being singletons, with the ten largest covering 11%. The sequencing sample was made of CD8+ T cells sorted from blood. All receptors derive from a man younger than 35 with rheumatoid arthritis. Each CDR3 is given without its conserved first and last residue.

V: TRBV6-4
J: TRBJ2-2
CDR3: ASSEGRGGNTGELF

V: TRBV15
J: TRBJ1-4
CDR3: ATSGGPRREKLF

V: TRBV29-1
J: TRBJ1-4
CDR3: SVGGTALNEKLF

V: TRBV28
J: TRBJ1-2
CDR3: ASSLGQGAYYGYT

V: TRBV6-1
J: TRBJ2-3
CDR3: ASSVTSGGADTQY

V: TRBV6-5
J: TRBJ1-4
CDR3: ASSLAGTAEKLF

V: TRBV29-1
J: TRBJ2-5
CDR3: SVAGAGGLWETQY

V: TRBV11-1
J: TRBJ2-7
CDR3: ASSNLIGPGSEQY

V: TRBV6-1
J: TRBJ2-5
CDR3: ASSEGRGYMETQY

V: TRBV4-1
J: TRBJ2-7
CDR3: ASSLSYPGGASYEQY

V: TRBV4-1
J: TRBJ2-1
CDR3: ASSQETDMTYNEQF

V: TRBV7-9
J: TRBJ2-3
CDR3: ASSYFLGGVTDTQY

V: TRBV2
J: TRBJ1-4
CDR3: ASSRRGRDEKLF

V: TRBV11-1
J: TRBJ1-2
CDR3: ASSLYGYT

V: TRBV7-8
J: TRBJ1-1
CDR3: ASSETGGYTEAF

V: TRBV4-1
J: TRBJ2-2
CDR3: ASSQLARTGELF

V: TRBV27
J: TRBJ2-2
CDR3: ASSLFGGFLNTGELF

V: TRBV7-8
J: TRBJ2-3
CDR3: ASSLIVGDMSSTDTQY

V: TRBV6-4
J: TRBJ1-6
CDR3: ASSLQDNSPLH

V: TRBV7-2
J: TRBJ1-1
CDR3: ASSFISKNTEAF

V: TRBV7-9
J: TRBJ1-5
CDR3: ASSLIDQPQH

V: TRBV5-4
J: TRBJ2-1
CDR3: ASNSGGASYNEQF

V: TRBV7-7
J: TRBJ2-2
CDR3: ASSLVGSGELF

V: TRBV5-4
J: TRBJ2-3
CDR3: ASSTEGQGARQDTQY

V: TRBV4-2
J: TRBJ2-3
CDR3: ASSQVEASGTDTQY

V: TRBV4-1
J: TRBJ2-7
CDR3: ASSQVPGYSYEQY

V: TRBV9
J: TRBJ2-1
CDR3: ASSPLDTFNEQF

V: TRBV19
J: TRBJ2-3
CDR3: ASSIGSGGVLGTDTQY

V: TRBV4-1
J: TRBJ2-3
CDR3: ASSQEHRGKDTQY

V: TRBV4-3
J: TRBJ1-2
CDR3: ASSWGQARHYGYT

V: TRBV2
J: TRBJ2-7
CDR3: ASKTGTGGDEQY

V: TRBV6-5
J: TRBJ1-1
CDR3: ASRLRPMNTEAF

V: TRBV4-1
J: TRBJ1-2
CDR3: ASSFDRTNDGYT

V: TRBV19
J: TRBJ1-5
CDR3: ASSMGKGPGRAYQPQH

V: TRBV18
J: TRBJ2-3
CDR3: ASSLRGYYSTSRGTDTQY

V: TRBV15
J: TRBJ2-7
CDR3: ATSRGRVDEQY

V: TRBV6-6
J: TRBJ1-1
CDR3: ASSYSNEAF

V: TRBV9
J: TRBJ2-7
CDR3: ASSVNPLSSGDTYEQY

V: TRBV4-1
J: TRBJ2-1
CDR3: ASSQGGGGNEQF

V: TRBV28
J: TRBJ1-2
CDR3: ASRRTGSSYGYT

V: TRBV9
J: TRBJ1-5
CDR3: ASSVGPDQPQH

V: TRBV28
J: TRBJ2-1
CDR3: ASSLWTSGRGIEQF

V: TRBV19
J: TRBJ2-5
CDR3: ASSIGAGDETQY

V: TRBV30
J: TRBJ2-1
CDR3: AWTTGQGNEQF

V: TRBV6-5
J: TRBJ2-2
CDR3: ASSTDGVAGELF

V: TRBV9
J: TRBJ1-1
CDR3: ASSVDPGARTEAF

V: TRBV5-6
J: TRBJ1-2
CDR3: ASSLADRVYGYT

V: TRBV7-9
J: TRBJ1-1
CDR3: ASSLSQNLNTEAF

V: TRBV2
J: TRBJ1-5
CDR3: ASSEKGLKPNQPQH

V: TRBV4-3
J: TRBJ1-1
CDR3: ASSQFFGGDTEAF

V: TRBV29-1
J: TRBJ1-2
CDR3: SVGETYGYT

V: TRBV7-9
J: TRBJ1-2
CDR3: ASSLGSGTGTLRNYGYT

V: TRBV7-9
J: TRBJ2-7
CDR3: ASSSQGQGGSSYEQY

V: TRBV27
J: TRBJ1-3
CDR3: ASGRSSGNTIY

V: TRBV10-3
J: TRBJ2-1
CDR3: AIRAERNEQF